These 29 T cell receptor beta chains share one sample of origin, sequenced in a study of regulatory T cells in long-lasting Graves disease. Documented time point: persistent/refractory GD, antithyroid drugs over 5 years with positive TRAb. Researchers made the TCR library from RNA that was extracted from PBMCs. CDR3 regions were amplified by Arm-PCR using iRepertoire HTBI primers to build TCR beta libraries. TCRdb processed the multiplex PCR reads anew with MiXCR; each CDR3 protein has one entry. The data show 420,000 or so distinct CDR3 sequences, with around a quarter seen just once and roughly 26% held by the top ten. Sequencing used peripheral blood mononuclear cells (PBMCs), obtained when the disease was refractory, from a patient treated with antithyroid drugs. These receptors were collected from a female donor with Graves disease.

The rearrangement joins TRBV7-3 to TRBJ2-1; 9 nucleotides align to TRBD2. CDR3 length: 17 amino acids. J lost 4 bases, V lost 2 bases, and 9 bases had no gene match. CDR1 and CDR2 (germline): SGHTA, FQGTGA. CDR3 DNA: TGTGCCAGCAGCTTATCGGCGGGAGGGGGGCGGTACAATGAGCAGTTCTTC. Translation: CASSLSAGGGRYNEQFF.

This clonotype has at least ten counts. The chain recombines TRBV30 with TRBJ1-2; D uncertain. Germline V lookup: CDR1 GTSNPN, CDR2 SVGIG (reference sequence). This CDR3 has 13 amino acids. V was pared by 4 bases and J by 4 bases, with 13 bases between. For the CDR3, the DNA is TGTGCCTGGAAAGCAGCCTCGGGCTATGGCTACACCTTC. Its protein product is CAWKAASGYGYTF.

This clonotype was seen a few times. The V and J genes are TRBV30 and TRBJ1-2, with 7 bases identical to TRBD1. From germline, CDR1 is GTSNPN and CDR2 SVGIG (reference sequence). The CDR3 has 12 amino acids. Trimming took 3 bases from V and 8 from J; bases not matched to a gene: 6. CDR3 loop: CAWRPRGSGYTF. The CDR3 DNA reads TGTGCCTGGAGGCCCAGGGGGAGCGGCTACACCTTC.

This clonotype was picked up a small number of times. The chain is built from TRBV29-1 and TRBJ2-7; the match to TRBD1 covers 11 bases. CDR1 is SQVTM, CDR2 ANQGSEA, per germline. The CDR3 extends over 14 amino acids. The V gene end was trimmed by 3 bases and the J gene end by 6 bases; junction bases not matched to a gene: 7. The CDR3 reads CSVDFRGTGGEQYF. CDR3 sequence (DNA): TGCAGCGTTGACTTTAGGGGGACAGGGGGCGAGCAGTACTTC.

This clonotype appeared a few times. This CDR3 reads CASSLAPGWVPGTGDYEQYF. The CDR3 region has the DNA TGTGCCAGCAGCTTAGCGCCGGGATGGGTACCCGGGACGGGGGACTACGAGCAGTACTTC. This chain uses TRBV7-9 with TRBJ2-7; the D gene is possibly TRBD2 (6 bases). Germline assignment: CDR1 SEHNR and CDR2 FQNEAQ (reference sequence). V lost 0 bases and J 3 bases, leaving 27 bases between the germline ends. The CDR3 consists of 20 residues.

This clonotype was seen once. V is TRBV5-1 and J is TRBJ1-4, with unresolved D. Trimming removed 3 bases at V and 6 bases at J, with 12 bases between. The germline gives CDR1 SGHRS, CDR2 YFSETQ. The CDR3 sequence is 14 residues long. Here the CDR3 reads CASSSVTRDEKLFF. DNA of the CDR3: TGCGCCAGCAGCTCGGTGACGAGGGATGAAAAACTGTTTTTT.

A remark on this clonotype: This sequence may be a read error, since a much larger clone differs from it by one base. The chain employs TRBV19 and TRBJ2-5; perhaps TRBD1 as D (6 bases). The germline V gene encodes CDR1 LNHDA and CDR2 SQIVND (reference sequence). This CDR3 contains 15 residues. CDR3 amino acids: CASSIVPDRSHIQHF. The CDR3 coding sequence is TGTGCCAGTAGTATAGTCCCAGACAGGTCACACATTCAGCACTTC.

This clonotype was counted a few times. This chain uses TRBV10-3 with TRBJ2-5; 8 bases match TRBD1. The germline gives CDR1 ENHRY, CDR2 SYGVKD. Germline trimming cut 2 bases from V and 5 bases from J; bases unmatched to any gene: 7. The CDR3 has 15 amino acids. CDR3 in DNA: TGTGCCATCAGTGAGGGCAGGGGGCCGTCTGAGACCCAGTACTTC. Translating gives CAISEGRGPSETQYF.

The rearrangement links TRBV5-1 to TRBJ1-4; no definite D call. CDR3 size: 15 residues. Germline loops: CDR1 SGHRS, CDR2 YFSETQ. V was trimmed by 0 bases and J by 7 bases, leaving 13 bases between them. DNA of the CDR3: TGCGCCAGCAGCTTGGAGACTCTGGGCGGTGAAAAACTGTTTTTT. It encodes CASSLETLGGEKLFF.

This clonotype was counted at least ten times. This sequence joins TRBV12-3 or TRBV12-4 and TRBJ1-1, with no clear D. The CDR3 contains 13 residues. The V and J ends lost 8 bases and 0 bases respectively, with 10 bases between them. The CDR3 reads CASGRTLNTEAFF. In DNA form, the CDR3 reads TGTGCCAGCGGTCGCACTTTGAACACTGAAGCTTTCTTT.

The chain couples TRBV5-6 to TRBJ2-5; no reliable D call. This CDR3 is 13 amino acids long. Trimming removed 4 bases at V and 5 bases at J, with 12 bases between. Germline CDR1 SGHDT, CDR2 YYEEEE. The CDR3 region is CASSRVGLETQYF. CDR3 DNA sequence: TGTGCCAGCAGCAGGGTAGGGCTGGAGACCCAGTACTTC.

The chain is built from TRBV6-2 or TRBV6-3 and TRBJ2-2; no definite D call. V was shortened by 5 bases and J by 2 bases, with 12 bases between the two germline ends. This CDR3 has 15 residues. Germline loops: CDR1 MNHEY, CDR2 SVGEGT. This chain's CDR3 is CASSGFAVNTGELFF. The CDR3 DNA reads as TGTGCCAGCAGTGGCTTTGCGGTTAACACCGGGGAGCTGTTTTTT.

This chain connects TRBV6-1 to TRBJ2-2; TRBD2 agrees at 8 bases. This CDR3 region has 15 residues. Germline V gene lookup returns CDR1 MNHNS and CDR2 SASEGT. V trimming: 7 bases; J trimming: 6 bases; junction bases outside the gene matches: 10. CDR3 in DNA: TGTGCCAGCACCTACGGGAGGGCAGGAGCCGGGGAGCTGTTTTTT. Translating gives CASTYGRAGAGELFF.

This clonotype was seen many times. The chain carries TRBV28 and TRBJ1-2; 7 nucleotides align to TRBD1. The CDR3 contains 13 residues. Trimming removed 5 bases from V and 6 bases from J; junction bases left unmatched: 6. Looked up from germline, CDR1 is MDHEN and CDR2 is SYDVKM. CDR3 nucleotides: TGTGCCAGCAGTGTGGACAGGTTGGATGGCTACACCTTC. Translated: CASSVDRLDGYTF.

This clonotype was counted between two and nine times. V usage is TRBV11-2 and J usage is TRBJ2-7, with TRBD1 matching 7 bases. V shed 3 bases, J shed 3 bases, and the junction held 14 bases outside the gene matches. The length of the CDR3 is 17 residues. CDR1 and CDR2 from the germline V gene are SGHAT and FQNNGV. The CDR3 DNA reads TGTGCCAGCAGCTTCAACTCCGGGACAGCGACTAACTACGAGCAGTACTTC. It codes for CASSFNSGTATNYEQYF.

The sample holds many counts of this clonotype. J is TRBJ1-2 and V is TRBV9; D is uncertain. The V end lost 0 bases, the J end lost 3 bases, and 12 bases lay between the germline ends. The germline gives CDR1 SGDLS, CDR2 YYNGEE. CDR3 length: 15 amino acids. CDR3 in DNA: TGTGCCAGCAGCGTAGGTAGTCGTTTGGACTATGGCTACACCTTC. Translation: CASSVGSRLDYGYTF. The whole variable domain, filled in from reference TRBV9 and TRBJ1-2, reads DSGVTQTPKHLITATGQRVTLRCSPRSGDLSVYWYQQSLDQGLQFLIQYYNGEERAKGNILERFSAQQFPDLHSELNLSSLELGDSALYFCASSVGSRLDYGYTFGSGTRLTVV.

This clonotype appeared many times. The chain has TRBV6-1 and TRBJ2-5, with D hard to call. The CDR3 has 12 residues. CDR1 is MNHNS, CDR2 SASEGT, per germline. V was cut by 7 bases and J by 7 bases, with 13 bases left in between. The CDR3 DNA follows: TGTGCCAGCAAACGAGCTGATTGGACCCAGTACTTC. Protein sequence: CASKRADWTQYF.

For the CDR3, the DNA is TGTGCCAGCAACCTTGGGCGGGAGAGGGGGGAGCTGTTTTTT. It encodes CASNLGRERGELFF. This rearrangement joins TRBV7-9 to TRBJ2-2, with 7 bases that match TRBD2. With V trimmed by 7 bases and J by 8 bases, 10 bases remained unmatched. The germline V gene encodes CDR1 SEHNR and CDR2 FQNEAQ (reference sequence). The CDR3 consists of 14 residues.

The chain has TRBV6-9 and TRBJ2-7; possible D gene TRBD2, 6 bases. This CDR3 has 16 residues. The germline CDR1 and CDR2 sequences are MNHGY and SVAAGI. Trimming removed 3 bases at V and 5 bases at J, with 20 bases between. CDR3 in DNA: TGTGCCAGCAGTTACCAACCTAACGGGAGAATGAACGAGCAGTACTTC. Its translation: CASSYQPNGRMNEQYF.

The V gene is TRBV6-2 or TRBV6-3, the J gene TRBJ1-3, with D possibly matching TRBD1 (5 bases). This CDR3 is 15 amino acids long. The V gene's germline CDR1 is MNHEY and CDR2 SVGEGT. V was shortened by 2 bases and J by 2 bases, with 10 bases between the two germline ends. The CDR3 loop is CASSYARGPGNTIYF. The DNA of the CDR3 is TGTGCCAGCAGTTACGCGAGGGGACCTGGAAACACCATATATTTT.

The genes are TRBV7-9 and TRBJ1-4; D might be TRBD1 (5 bases). The V end was cut by 5 bases, the J end by 5 bases, with 15 bases between. CDR3 length equals 15 residues. Germline V lookup: CDR1 SEHNR, CDR2 FQNEAQ (reference sequence). The CDR3 bases are TGTGCCAGCAGCCTAAGAGGGACCTCCAATGAAAAACTGTTTTTT. Its translation: CASSLRGTSNEKLFF.

V is TRBV5-5 and J is TRBJ2-1, with D hard to call. The V and J ends lost 4 bases and 5 bases respectively, with 10 bases between them. The CDR3 covers 13 residues. Germline CDR1 is SGHKS and CDR2 is YYEKEE (reference sequence). In DNA, the CDR3 is TGTGCCAGCAGCCCCGGGCCTCACAATGAGCAGTTCTTC. Translation: CASSPGPHNEQFF.

This clonotype was seen a few times. The chain employs TRBV5-5 and TRBJ2-3; unclear D gene. This CDR3 contains 16 residues. The germline V and J ends were trimmed by 4 bases and 1 base, with 16 bases remaining between them. From germline, CDR1 is SGHKS and CDR2 YYEKEE (reference sequence). CDR3 sequence (DNA): TGTGCCAGCAGCCTCCGGTTACAGCCAGGCACAGATACGCAGTATTTT. This sequence encodes CASSLRLQPGTDTQYF.

This clonotype occurred a few times. V is TRBV20-1 and J is TRBJ2-1; possible D gene TRBD2, 6 bases. CDR3 size: 14 residues. Trimming shortened V by 5 bases and J by 6 bases, and 17 bases separated the two germline ends. Germline V gives CDR1 DFQATT, CDR2 SNEGSKA (reference sequence). The chain's CDR3 is CSAVPGGDLNEQFF. Written as DNA, the CDR3 is TGCAGTGCTGTGCCCGGAGGGGATCTCAATGAGCAGTTCTTC.

In its sample, this clonotype was seen many times. The genes are TRBV10-3 and TRBJ2-7; TRBD2 matches 15 bases. The CDR3 has 16 residues. Germline assignment: CDR1 ENHRY and CDR2 SYGVKD. The V and J ends lost 4 bases and 5 bases, in that order; junction bases with no gene match: 6. For the CDR3, the DNA is TGTGCCATCAGTGCGGGAGGACTAGCGGGAGGGCACGAGCAGTACTTC. This codes for CAISAGGLAGGHEQYF.

In its sample, this clonotype was seen a few times. J is TRBJ2-7 and V is TRBV11-2; TRBD2 agrees at 9 bases. Germline CDR1 and CDR2: SGHAT and FQNNGV. The CDR3 sequence is 15 residues long. Trimming cost V 0 bases and J 4 bases; bases outside gene matches: 4. The CDR3 nucleotides are TGTGCCAGCAGCTTAGACTCTAGCGGGATTTACGAGCAGTACTTC. Translated, it gives CASSLDSSGIYEQYF. Combining the CDR3 with reference TRBV11-2 and TRBJ2-7 gives the whole variable domain EAGVAQSPRYKIIEKRQSVAFWCNPISGHATLYWYQQILGQGPKLLIQFQNNGVVDDSQLPKDRFSAERLKGVDSTLKIQPAKLEDSAVYLCASSLDSSGIYEQYFGPGTRLTVT.

This clonotype has only a few counts. The chain combines TRBV28 with TRBJ2-3; maybe TRBD1 (5 bases). This CDR3 spans 14 amino acids. Trimming pared 6 bases from V and 4 bases from J, leaving 14 bases between. The germline V gene has CDR1 MDHEN and CDR2 SYDVKM. CDR3 sequence reads: CASRQTGSPDTQYF. In nucleotides, the CDR3 is TGTGCCAGCAGACAAACAGGAAGTCCAGATACGCAGTATTTT.

In its sample, this clonotype was seen many times. The chain links TRBV29-1 to TRBJ1-1; 9 nucleotides line up with TRBD1. CDR3 length: 13 amino acids. V lost 7 bases to trimming and J lost 0 bases; unmatched junction nucleotides: 3. Germline CDR1 and CDR2: SQVTM and ANQGSEA. The CDR3 region has the DNA TGCAGCGCCACAGGGGGCCTGAACACTGAAGCTTTCTTT. Residues: CSATGGLNTEAFF.

The chain has TRBV5-5 and TRBJ2-7; possible D gene TRBD1, 6 bases. The germline V gene has CDR1 SGHKS and CDR2 YYEKEE (reference sequence). Trimming cost V 6 bases and J 0 bases, with 13 bases left between them. The CDR3 has 14 amino acids. CDR3 protein: CASNPRDNSYEQYF. The DNA for the CDR3 is TGTGCCAGCAACCCCCGGGACAACTCCTACGAGCAGTACTTC.